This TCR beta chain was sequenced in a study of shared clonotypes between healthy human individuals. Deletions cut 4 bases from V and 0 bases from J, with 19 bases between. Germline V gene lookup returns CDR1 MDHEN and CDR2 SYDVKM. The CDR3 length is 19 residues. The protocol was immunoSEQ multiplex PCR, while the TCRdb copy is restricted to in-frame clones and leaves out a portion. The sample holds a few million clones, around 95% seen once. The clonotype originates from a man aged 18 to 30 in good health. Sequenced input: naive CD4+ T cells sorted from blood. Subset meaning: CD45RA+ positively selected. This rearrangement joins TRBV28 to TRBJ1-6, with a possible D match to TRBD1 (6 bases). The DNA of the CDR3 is TGTGCCAGCAGTTCCGAGGGGGGCGGGCAAAGCTCCTATAATTCACCCCTCCACTTT. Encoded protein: CASSSEGGGQSSYNSPLHF.